The 24 T cell receptor beta chains below all came from one sample that was sequenced in a study of cytomegalovirus exposure and HLA in healthy donors. Primers included in the PCR were 60 Vbeta and 13 Jbeta primers. Measured with immunoSEQ multiplex PCR; TCRdb has only the in-frame clones, and not every one. Reported are about 47,000 clones; the ten largest clones contain roughly a sixth. The sequencing input was PBMCs. Receptors originate from a male donor in good health and CMV-seronegative.

This chain links TRBV25-1 with TRBJ1-6, with D maybe TRBD1 (6 bases). V was shortened by 2 bases and J by 6 bases, with 17 bases between the two germline ends. Germline V gene sequence: CDR1 MGHDK, CDR2 SYGVNS. There are 17 residues in the CDR3. The DNA for the CDR3 is TGTGCCAGCAGTGAACAGTGGGGAGGGGGAAGTAATTCACCCCTCCACTTT. Translation gives CASSEQWGGGSNSPLHF.

This chain connects TRBV27 to TRBJ2-2; the match to TRBD2 covers 12 bases. V was pared by 4 bases and J by 1 base, with 1 base of the junction left unmatched. The CDR3 extends over 16 amino acids. Looked up from germline, CDR1 is MNHEY and CDR2 is SMNVEV (reference sequence). CDR3 protein: CASSWGLAGNTGELFF. Written as DNA, the CDR3 is TGTGCCAGCAGTTGGGGACTAGCGGGGAACACCGGGGAGCTGTTTTTT.

The chain recombines TRBV6-5 with TRBJ2-7, with D possibly TRBD2 on 6 matching bases. The length of the CDR3 is 13 residues. Looked up from germline, CDR1 is MNHEY and CDR2 is SVGAGI. Trimming pared 0 bases from V and 7 bases from J, leaving 10 bases between. CDR3 region: CASSYSTGSEQYF. The CDR3, as DNA: TGTGCCAGCAGTTACTCGACCGGGAGTGAGCAGTACTTC.

For this clone: A junction boundary mismatches the germline segment, possibly from a read error. V and J are TRBV9 and TRBJ1-2; TRBD1 matches 7 bases. CDR3 size: 15 residues. Germline V lookup: CDR1 SGDLS, CDR2 YYNGEE. CDR3 in amino acids: CASNVGGTGEDGYTF. As DNA, the CDR3 is TGTGCCAGCAACGTAGGTGGCACAGGGGAGGACGGCTACACCTTC.

The CDR3 DNA reads TGTGCCAGCAGTTTAACTAGCGGGGGGTCAGATACGCAGTATTTT. Translating gives CASSLTSGGSDTQYF. The chain couples TRBV6-1 to TRBJ2-3; 12 nucleotides agree with TRBD2. The CDR3 sequence is 15 residues long. Germline assignment: CDR1 MNHNS and CDR2 SASEGT. With 5 bases clipped from V and 4 bases from J, the junction kept 4 bases outside the gene matches.

The CDR3 nucleotides read TGTGCCAGCAGCTCAAACAGGGGCCGGGAGACCCAGTACTTC. Residues: CASSSNRGRETQYF. The chain employs TRBV5-6 and TRBJ2-5, with TRBD1 identical over 7 bases. Germline CDR1 and CDR2: SGHDT and YYEEEE. The length of the CDR3 is 14 residues. The trim removed 3 bases at V and 5 bases at J, leaving 7 bases unmatched.

The chain recombines TRBV5-1 with TRBJ1-2; D remains unclear. Trimming removed 0 bases at V and 8 bases at J, with 11 bases between. CDR1 and CDR2 (germline): SGHRS, YFSETQ. This CDR3 has 13 amino acids. The CDR3 is CASSLGGGGGYTF. DNA of the CDR3: TGCGCCAGCAGCTTGGGCGGCGGCGGGGGCTACACCTTC.

The chain is built from TRBV6-5 and TRBJ2-7, with D maybe TRBD1 (5 bases). Per the germline V gene, CDR1 is MNHEY and CDR2 is SVGAGI. V lost 2 bases and J lost 2, with 10 bases in between. The CDR3 has 14 amino acids. The CDR3: CASSYAGSAYEQYF. In nucleotides, the CDR3 is TGTGCCAGCAGTTACGCAGGGTCCGCCTACGAGCAGTACTTC.

The rearrangement joins TRBV28 to TRBJ1-4; D perhaps matches TRBD1 (6 bases). The germline CDR1 and CDR2 sequences are MDHEN and SYDVKM. The CDR3 is 17 amino acids. With 4 bases removed from V and 0 bases from J, the gap between germline ends came to 15 bases. The CDR3 bases are TGTGCCAGCAGTTCTACAGGGATAGGTGCAACTAATGAAAAACTGTTTTTT. Translated, it gives CASSSTGIGATNEKLFF.

The V call is TRBV4-1, the J call TRBJ2-5, with TRBD1 identical over 7 bases. The germline V gene encodes CDR1 MGHRA and CDR2 YSYEKL. The CDR3 covers 15 residues. Trimming took 1 base from V and 7 from J; bases not matched to a gene: 9. The CDR3 DNA follows: TGCGCCAGCAGCCAAGCCCCGGACAGGCCCCTGACCCAGTACTTC. Its translation: CASSQAPDRPLTQYF.

This chain joins TRBV29-1 and TRBJ1-1, with 8 nucleotides matching TRBD1. The CDR3 has 17 residues. After removal of 2 bases from V and 0 bases from J, the junction contained 11 bases not matched to a gene. Germline CDR1 is SQVTM and CDR2 is ANQGSEA. CDR3 amino acids: CSVELPGGPLMNTEAFF. The CDR3 DNA reads as TGCAGCGTTGAACTACCAGGGGGCCCCCTCATGAACACTGAAGCTTTCTTT. Complete variable domain (other parts from reference TRBV29-1 and TRBJ1-1): SAVISQKPSRDICQRGTSLTIQCQVDSQVTMMFWYRQQPGQSLTLIATANQGSEATYESGFVIDKFPISRPNLTFSTLTVSNMSPEDSSIYLCSVELPGGPLMNTEAFFGQGTRLTVV.

The chain uses TRBV15 and TRBJ1-3; no reliable D call. In germline, CDR1 is LNHNV, CDR2 YYDKDF (reference sequence). V gave up 5 bases and J gave up 2 bases, with 13 bases separating them. The CDR3 contains 15 residues. CDR3 loop: CATSDAPGAGNTIYF. The CDR3, as DNA: TGTGCCACCAGCGACGCACCGGGAGCTGGAAACACCATATATTTT.

The V and J genes are TRBV7-9 and TRBJ2-7; D possibly corresponds to TRBD1 (6 bases). The CDR3 extends over 15 amino acids. Germline CDR1 is SEHNR and CDR2 is FQNEAQ (reference sequence). The V end was cut by 3 bases, the J end by 7 bases, with 19 bases between. The CDR3 nucleotides are TGTGCCAGCAGCTTGGTCTCGGGACATCTGGGGGAGCAGTACTTC. Translated: CASSLVSGHLGEQYF.

This chain links TRBV14 with TRBJ2-5; 7 nucleotides match TRBD1. CDR1 is SGHDN, CDR2 FVKESK, per germline. After removal of 4 bases from V and 3 bases from J, the junction contained 23 bases not matched to a gene. The CDR3 covers 20 residues. CDR3 DNA sequence: TGTGCCAGCAGCCTATCAGCGCAGCGACAGGGCTTTCCCATTAAAGAGACCCAGTACTTC. Translating gives CASSLSAQRQGFPIKETQYF.

The chain joins TRBV5-6 to TRBJ2-7; D is perhaps TRBD2 (6 bases). This CDR3 region has 13 residues. CDR1 is SGHDT, CDR2 YYEEEE, per germline. Trimming removed 4 bases from V and 4 bases from J, with 12 bases in between. CDR3 sequence reads: CASSPWGVYEQYF. CDR3 DNA sequence: TGTGCCAGCAGCCCATGGGGGGTATACGAGCAGTACTTC.

The gene calls are TRBV27 and TRBJ2-7; 7 bases map to TRBD2. Trimming took 2 bases from V and 5 from J; bases not matched to a gene: 9. Germline CDR1 is MNHEY and CDR2 is SMNVEV (reference sequence). The length of the CDR3 is 15 residues. The CDR3 sequence is CASSLSWGGAHEQYF. The CDR3 coding sequence is TGTGCCAGCAGTTTAAGTTGGGGAGGGGCCCACGAGCAGTACTTC.

The chain uses TRBV23-1 and TRBJ1-2; a possible D gene is TRBD1 (5 bases). TRBV23-1 is an ORF for which the function is uncertain. The CDR3 covers 15 residues. The V gene lost 5 bases and the J gene lost 4 bases, with 17 bases spanning the gap. The CDR3 reads CASSKGTREVYGYTF. The CDR3 region has the DNA TGCGCCAGCAGTAAGGGGACTCGAGAGGTCTATGGCTACACCTTC.

This sequence joins TRBV7-9 and TRBJ1-4, with a tentative D call TRBD1 (5 bases). V was cut by 2 bases and J by 8 bases, with 15 bases left in between. The germline gives CDR1 SEHNR, CDR2 FQNEAQ (reference sequence). The CDR3 is made up of 15 amino acids. DNA of the CDR3: TGTGCCAGCAGCTTAAATGACCAGGGTGGGGAAAAACTGTTTTTT. Translated, it gives CASSLNDQGGEKLFF.

This chain links TRBV19 with TRBJ1-2; D remains unclear. CDR1 LNHDA and CDR2 SQIVND come from the germline V gene (reference sequence). This CDR3 is built from 13 residues. V shed 3 bases and J shed 5 bases, with 10 bases lying between them. The CDR3 DNA sequence: TGTGCCAGTAGTATGCGCGCCCTGTATGGCTACACCTTC. Its protein product is CASSMRALYGYTF.

The CDR3 protein is CSAAQGLGYTF. The CDR3 coding sequence is TGCAGTGCTGCTCAGGGGCTGGGCTACACCTTC. J is TRBJ1-2 and V is TRBV20-1; D perhaps matches TRBD1 (6 bases). Trimming cost V 5 bases and J 8 bases, with 12 bases left between them. CDR3 length: 11 amino acids. Germline CDR1 reads DFQATT; CDR2 reads SNEGSKA (reference sequence).

The chain joins TRBV29-1 to TRBJ2-5; 7 bases match TRBD1. Germline V gene lookup returns CDR1 SQVTM and CDR2 ANQGSEA. CDR3 length: 12 amino acids. Trimming took 5 bases from V and 3 from J; bases not matched to a gene: 3. Here the CDR3 reads CSVSGGEETQYF. As DNA, the CDR3 is TGCAGCGTTTCAGGGGGTGAAGAGACCCAGTACTTC.

This chain uses TRBV27 with TRBJ2-2, with TRBD1 matching over 11 bases. The CDR3 is made up of 15 amino acids. V was pared by 5 bases and J by 7 bases, with 6 bases of the junction left unmatched. Germline lookup yields CDR1 MNHEY and CDR2 SMNVEV (reference sequence). CDR3 nucleotides: TGTGCCAGCAGTAGGGACAGGGGGGAAATCGGGGAGCTGTTTTTT. It translates to CASSRDRGEIGELFF.

The CDR3 protein is CASSRVDSQPYEQYF. For the CDR3, the DNA is TGTGCCAGCTCACGTGTGGACAGCCAACCCTACGAGCAGTACTTC. The V gene is TRBV18, the J gene TRBJ2-7, with a possible D match to TRBD1 (6 bases). The V gene's germline CDR1 is KGHSH and CDR2 LQKENI. Trimming stripped 4 bases from V and 2 bases from J, with 15 bases between. The length of the CDR3 is 15 residues.

V gene TRBV6-5 combines with J gene TRBJ1-1; TRBD1 matches 12 bases. Germline V lookup: CDR1 MNHEY, CDR2 SVGAGI. Trimming at V came to 5 bases and at J to 8 bases, leaving 6 bases not matched to a gene. CDR3 length: 14 residues. This CDR3 reads CASSRDRGPGEAFF. The CDR3 DNA reads TGTGCCAGCAGTAGGGACAGGGGGCCTGGGGAAGCTTTCTTT.